Listed here are 10 T cell receptor beta chains from one sample, sequenced in a study of T-cell memory formation after mild COVID-19. TCRdb re-called the 5' RACE reads with MiXCR, one entry per CDR3 protein. The repertoire holds around 100,000 distinct CDR3 sequences, with around 10% as singletons. Sequenced input: PBMCs or a T cell subset sorted from them (not recorded which). These receptors were collected from a man aged 18 to 29 who had mild COVID-19 (a few samples of this study predate the infection). Cell type and time point are not known.

This clonotype was detected a few times. This rearrangement joins TRBV20-1 to TRBJ2-7; a weak D match, TRBD1 (7 bases). V dropped 3 bases and J dropped 6 bases, with 15 bases sitting between them. Per the germline V gene, CDR1 is DFQATT and CDR2 is SNEGSKA (reference sequence). CDR3 length: 13 amino acids. The CDR3 spells CSARTGRFLEQYF. CDR3 nucleotides: TGCAGTGCTAGGACAGGGAGGTTTCTCGAGCAGTACTTC.

The chain links TRBV11-2 to TRBJ2-1; no definite D call. CDR3 length: 13 amino acids. CDR1 and CDR2 (germline): SGHAT, FQNNGV. Between the trimmed V and J ends, which lost 1 base and 4 bases, there was a span of 5 bases. CDR3 loop: CASSLVHYNEQFF. Here the CDR3 DNA reads TGTGCCAGCAGCTTAGTCCATTACAATGAGCAGTTCTTC.

The CDR3 bases are TGTGCCAGCAGTGAAGACCACGCAGGGGGCTACACCTTC. Its protein is CASSEDHAGGYTF. The genes are TRBV25-1 and TRBJ1-2, with D possibly matching TRBD1 (5 bases). Germline V gene sequence: CDR1 MGHDK, CDR2 SYGVNS. Trimming removed 2 bases at V and 8 bases at J, with 12 bases between. This CDR3 contains 13 residues.

This chain joins TRBV15 and TRBJ2-1; a possible D gene is TRBD1 (6 bases). This CDR3 is built from 16 residues. Germline CDR1 reads LNHNV; CDR2 reads YYDKDF (reference sequence). V shed 5 bases and J shed 4 bases, with 18 bases lying between them. The CDR3 coding sequence is TGTGCCACCAGCGGCGGAGGCGCACAGGGTTACAATGAGCAGTTCTTC. Its translation: CATSGGGAQGYNEQFF.

There are many counts of this clonotype. The V call is TRBV5-1, the J call TRBJ2-3, with unresolved D. The V gene lost 3 bases and the J gene lost 0 bases, with 14 bases spanning the gap. Germline CDR1 SGHRS, CDR2 YFSETQ. This CDR3 spans 16 amino acids. CDR3 loop: CASSSLYGSSTDTQYF. CDR3 bases: TGCGCCAGCAGCTCGCTTTACGGTTCTAGCACAGATACGCAGTATTTT.

A few counts support this clonotype. This sequence joins TRBV28 and TRBJ2-3; D ambiguous. CDR1 is MDHEN and CDR2 is SYDVKM in the germline V gene. The CDR3 is made up of 12 amino acids. The V end was cut by 5 bases, the J end by 4 bases, with 7 bases between. The CDR3 DNA is TGTGCCAGCAGTCGCCTAGCAGATACGCAGTATTTT. It encodes CASSRLADTQYF.

This clonotype was seen a few times. This rearrangement joins TRBV7-9 to TRBJ2-1; 9 nucleotides agree with TRBD1. Germline CDR1 reads SEHNR; CDR2 reads FQNEAQ (reference sequence). The CDR3 length is 13 residues. The V gene end was trimmed by 7 bases and the J gene end by 8 bases; junction bases not matched to a gene: 6. The CDR3 region has the DNA TGTGCCAGCATCCTGGACAGGGGCGATGAGCAGTTCTTC. Translation: CASILDRGDEQFF.

This clonotype turned up a few times. The CDR3 sequence: CASSYGGPTEAFF. The CDR3 DNA reads TGTGCCAGCAGTTACGGGGGGCCCACTGAAGCTTTCTTT. The rearrangement joins TRBV6-5 to TRBJ1-1, with a tentative D call TRBD1 (6 bases). This CDR3 comprises 13 residues. Germline V gene lookup returns CDR1 MNHEY and CDR2 SVGAGI. Trimming shortened V by 2 bases and J by 4 bases, and 8 bases separated the two germline ends.

The chain is built from TRBV6-2 or TRBV6-3 and TRBJ1-5, with D possibly matching TRBD1 (5 bases). The germline V gene encodes CDR1 MNHEY and CDR2 SVGEGT. V was clipped by 6 bases and J by 12 bases, with 15 bases between them. The CDR3 length is 12 residues. CDR3 loop: CASSPGGVGQHF. The DNA of the CDR3 is TGTGCCAGCAGCCCCGGGGGGGTCGGCCAGCATTTT.

The chain joins TRBV3-2 to TRBJ1-3; the table's D call, TRBD1, was not checked against the DNA. TRBV3-2 is flagged as a pseudogene. The CDR3 spans 18 residues. The CDR3 DNA follows: TGTGCCAGCAGCCCCGACGTGGGACAGGGACCATCTGGAAACACCATATATTTT. Amino acids: CASSPDVGQGPSGNTIYF.